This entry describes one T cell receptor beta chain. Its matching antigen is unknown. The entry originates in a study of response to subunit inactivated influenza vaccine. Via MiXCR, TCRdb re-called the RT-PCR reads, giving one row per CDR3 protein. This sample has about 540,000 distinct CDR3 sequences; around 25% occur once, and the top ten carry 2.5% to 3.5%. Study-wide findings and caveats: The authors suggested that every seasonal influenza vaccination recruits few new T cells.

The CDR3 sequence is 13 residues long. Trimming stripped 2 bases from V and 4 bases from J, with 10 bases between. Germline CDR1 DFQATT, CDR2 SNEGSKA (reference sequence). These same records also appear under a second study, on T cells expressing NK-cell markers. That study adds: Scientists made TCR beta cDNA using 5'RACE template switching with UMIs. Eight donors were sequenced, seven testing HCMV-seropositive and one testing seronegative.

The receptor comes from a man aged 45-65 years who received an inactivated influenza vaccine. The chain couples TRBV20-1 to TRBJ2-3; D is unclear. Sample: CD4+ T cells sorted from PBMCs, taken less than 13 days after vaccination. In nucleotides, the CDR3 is TGCAGTGCTAGATACCTCGGGTCAGATACGCAGTATTTT. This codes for CSARYLGSDTQYF.